These T cell receptor beta chains were read from a single sample in a study of STAT3 mutations in large granular lymphocyte leukemia. The table came from immunoSEQ multiplex PCR; TCRdb's copy has only in-frame clones and leaves some out. This table has 6,000 or so clones, roughly a third appearing once. Sequencing was done on a sample of peripheral blood mononuclear cells. The receptor set was obtained from a woman between 35 and 50 years old with T-cell large granular lymphocyte leukemia. Some clones in this sample may be carry-over from other donors' samples. Each CDR3 is given with its conserved first and last residue. Fields, in order: CDR3 protein, CDR3 DNA, D gene, V gene, CDR3 length, J gene, clone size. The D gene is left open where the match is weak. Rows give clone size only sometimes, using once, few, many, or a class for an expanded clone.

CASSLGLGGADTQYF	TGTGCCAGCAGCTTGGGACTTGGAGGGGCAGATACGCAGTATTTT	NA	TRBV7-9	15	TRBJ2-3	NA
CASSYGTGEAFF	TGTGCCAGCAGCTACGGGACAGGGGAAGCTTTCTTT	TRBD1	TRBV11-3	12	TRBJ1-1	few
CASSIDGAVETQYF	TGTGCCAGTAGTATAGACGGGGCGGTGGAGACCCAGTACTTC	NA	TRBV19	14	TRBJ2-5	few
CATSGYGNTIYF	TGTGCCACCAGCGGTTATGGAAACACCATATATTTT	NA	TRBV15	12	TRBJ1-3	NA
CASSYSADYGYTF	TGTGCCAGCAGTTACTCGGCAGACTACGGCTACACCTTC	NA	TRBV6-5	13	TRBJ1-2	few
CASSPGTGAMNTEAFF	TGTGCCAGCTCACCAGGGACAGGGGCAATGAACACTGAAGCTTTCTTT	TRBD1	TRBV18	16	TRBJ1-1	few
CASSEQGWLYEQYF	TGTGCCAGCAGTGAACAGGGATGGCTCTACGAGCAGTACTTC	NA	TRBV25-1	14	TRBJ2-7	NA
CASSQDGRGGEKLFF	TGCGCCAGCAGCCAAGATGGCAGGGGAGGAGAAAAACTGTTTTTT	NA	TRBV4-3	15	TRBJ1-4	NA
CASSLDRRGNTIYF	TGTGCCAGCAGTCTCGACAGGAGGGGAAACACCATATATTTT	NA	TRBV27	14	TRBJ1-3	medium-sized
CASSLGGRPYEQYF	TGTGCCAGCAGCCTCGGGGGGCGACCCTACGAGCAGTACTTC	NA	TRBV7-2	14	TRBJ2-7	NA
CASSPGQNYGYTF	TGTGCCAGCAGTCCAGGGCAAAACTATGGCTACACCTTC	NA	TRBV6-6	13	TRBJ1-2	few
CASSQDLAATYEQYF	TGCGCCAGCAGCCAAGACTTGGCTGCAACCTACGAGCAGTACTTC	NA	TRBV4-1	15	TRBJ2-7	few
CASSEGTGAGELFF	TGTGCCAGCAGTGAGGGGACAGGGGCCGGGGAGCTGTTTTTT	TRBD1	TRBV25-1	14	TRBJ2-2	NA
CASSWGQGALYEQYF	TGCGCCAGCAGCTGGGGACAGGGGGCCCTATACGAGCAGTACTTC	TRBD1	TRBV5-1	15	TRBJ2-7	NA
CATSRTGTGAYEQYF	TGTGCCACCAGCAGAACCGGGACAGGGGCCTACGAGCAGTACTTC	TRBD1	TRBV15	15	TRBJ2-7	NA
CASSSPLEEQYF	TGCGCCAGCAGCTCCCCCCTTGAGGAGCAGTACTTC	NA	TRBV5-1	12	TRBJ2-7	NA
CASSFRANYGYTF	TGTGCCAGCAGCTTTCGGGCTAACTATGGCTACACCTTC	NA	TRBV13	13	TRBJ1-2	few
CSVEIQKKSTYEQYF	TGCAGCGTCGAGATACAGAAAAAATCCACCTACGAGCAGTACTTC	NA	TRBV29-1	15	TRBJ2-7	NA
CASRMTSGGYEQYF	TGTGCCAGCAGAATGACTAGCGGGGGCTACGAGCAGTACTTC	TRBD2	TRBV5-6	14	TRBJ2-7	few
CASSHGRPNEKLFF	TGCGCCAGCAGTCACGGGAGGCCTAATGAAAAACTGTTTTTT	NA	TRBV23-1	14	TRBJ1-4	NA
CAISELGEQFF	TGTGCCATCAGTGAACTGGGCGAGCAGTTCTTC	NA	TRBV10-3	11	TRBJ2-1	NA
CAWRQGSSGNTIYF	TGTGCCTGGAGACAGGGGAGCTCTGGAAACACCATATATTTT	TRBD1	TRBV30	14	TRBJ1-3	NA
CASSPTRQGSNQPQHF	TGTGCCAGCAGTCCTACCCGACAGGGAAGCAATCAGCCCCAGCATTTT	TRBD1	TRBV27	16	TRBJ1-5	NA
CASSVQGGEQYF	TGTGCCAGCAGTGTGCAGGGAGGCGAGCAGTACTTC	NA	TRBV6-1	12	TRBJ2-7	NA
CASSQDWAGGGSPLHF	TGCGCCAGCAGCCAAGATTGGGCAGGGGGTGGTTCACCCCTCCACTTT	TRBD1	TRBV4-1	16	TRBJ1-6	medium-sized